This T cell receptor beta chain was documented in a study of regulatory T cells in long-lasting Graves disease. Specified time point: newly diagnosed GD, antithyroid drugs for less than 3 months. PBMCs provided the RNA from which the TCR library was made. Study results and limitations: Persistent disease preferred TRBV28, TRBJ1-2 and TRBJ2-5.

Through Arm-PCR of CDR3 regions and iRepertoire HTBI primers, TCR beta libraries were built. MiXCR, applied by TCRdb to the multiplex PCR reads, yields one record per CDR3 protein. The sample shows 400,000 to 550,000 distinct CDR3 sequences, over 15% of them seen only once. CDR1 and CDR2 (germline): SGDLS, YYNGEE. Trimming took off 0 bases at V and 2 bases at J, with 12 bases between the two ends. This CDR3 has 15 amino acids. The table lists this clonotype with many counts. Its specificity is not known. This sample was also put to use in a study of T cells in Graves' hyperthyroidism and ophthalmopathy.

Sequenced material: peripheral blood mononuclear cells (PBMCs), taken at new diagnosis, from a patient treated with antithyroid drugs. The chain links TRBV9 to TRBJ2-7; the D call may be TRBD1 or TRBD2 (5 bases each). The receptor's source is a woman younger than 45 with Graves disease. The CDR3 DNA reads TGTGCCAGCAGCGTAGGAGGGACCAACACCTACGAGCAGTACTTC. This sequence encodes CASSVGGTNTYEQYF.